This T cell receptor (beta chain) was sequenced in a study of circulating and synovial CD4+ cells in juvenile arthritis. Study-wide findings and caveats: Deeper sequencing increased measured overlap with synovial clonotypes.

A remark on this clone: The target antigen is unknown.

The CDR3 has 13 residues. The V gene end was trimmed by 4 bases and the J gene end by 6 bases; junction bases not matched to a gene: 6. CDR1 is SGHRS, CDR2 YFSETQ, per germline. Here immunoSEQ multiplex PCR was the method, and the copy in TCRdb shows in-frame clones only, minus some. Of tens of thousands of clones listed, roughly 95% were seen once; the top ten hold approximately 0.19%. The clonotype originates from a human donor with juvenile idiopathic arthritis. Sequencing used CD4+ T cells from blood. The V and J genes are TRBV5-1 and TRBJ1-1, with TRBD1 matching over 7 bases. Here the CDR3 reads CASSLGGAPEAFF. In nucleotides, the CDR3 is TGCGCCAGCAGCCTAGGGGGCGCACCTGAAGCTTTCTTT.